A selection of T cell receptor beta chains follows, all from one sample in a study of blood T cell repertoires in COVID-19. Assay used: immunoSEQ multiplex PCR; TCRdb lists only in-frame clones, some missing. The sample holds approximately 250,000 clones; 75% to 95% are singletons and the top ten take about 3%. Sequencing input: PBMCs or T cells enriched from blood (not recorded which). Source of these receptors: a man aged 35 to 55 who had been exposed to COVID-19. CDR3s include the opening cysteine and the closing phenylalanine or tryptophan. The order of the fields is CDR3 protein, CDR3 DNA, V gene, clone size, J gene, D gene. The D gene is left open where the match is weak. Size values are once, few and many counts, or a class for expanded clones, and some rows have none.

CDR3aa: CASLAGTGGISGANVLTF; CDR3nt: TGTGCCAGCTTGGCCGGGACAGGGGGTATTTCTGGGGCCAACGTCCTGACTTTC; v_gene: TRBV18; abundance: -; j_gene: TRBJ2-6; d_gene: TRBD1
CDR3aa: CASSLGDGLHTDTQYF; CDR3nt: TGTGCCAGCAGCTTAGGTGATGGACTCCACACAGATACGCAGTATTTT; v_gene: TRBV7-8; abundance: -; j_gene: TRBJ2-3; d_gene: -
CDR3aa: CASSPRRGNTEAFF; CDR3nt: TGTGCCAGCAGCCCGCGAAGGGGGAACACTGAAGCTTTCTTT; v_gene: TRBV7-2; abundance: -; j_gene: TRBJ1-1; d_gene: -
CDR3aa: CASSGQGAYQPQHF; CDR3nt: TGTGCCAGCAGTGGACAGGGGGCATATCAGCCCCAGCATTTT; v_gene: TRBV25-1; abundance: once; j_gene: TRBJ1-5; d_gene: TRBD1
CDR3aa: CASRQGSSYEQYF; CDR3nt: TGTGCCAGCAGGCAGGGGAGCTCCTACGAGCAGTACTTC; v_gene: TRBV27; abundance: -; j_gene: TRBJ2-7; d_gene: -
CDR3aa: CASSLGQGHTDTQYF; CDR3nt: TGTGCCAGCAGTTTAGGACAGGGCCACACAGATACGCAGTATTTT; v_gene: TRBV6-2/TRBV6-3; abundance: -; j_gene: TRBJ2-3; d_gene: TRBD1
CDR3aa: CASSLRTDGGEKLFF; CDR3nt: TGTGCCAGCAGTTTACGGACAGATGGGGGTGAAAAACTGTTTTTT; v_gene: TRBV6-5; abundance: -; j_gene: TRBJ1-4; d_gene: -
CDR3aa: CASSLVQESNEQFF; CDR3nt: TGTGCCAGCAGCTTAGTACAGGAGAGCAATGAGCAGTTCTTC; v_gene: TRBV7-9; abundance: -; j_gene: TRBJ2-1; d_gene: -
CDR3aa: CASSRGYEQYF; CDR3nt: TGTGCCAGCAGCCGGGGCTACGAGCAGTACTTC; v_gene: TRBV6-5; abundance: -; j_gene: TRBJ2-7; d_gene: -
CDR3aa: CASSMPGGLLPQHF; CDR3nt: TGTGCCAGTAGTATGCCAGGGGGCTTGTTGCCCCAGCATTTT; v_gene: TRBV19; abundance: -; j_gene: TRBJ1-5; d_gene: TRBD1
CDR3aa: CASSLEGAGNQPQHF; CDR3nt: TGTGCCAGCAGTTTGGAAGGGGCTGGCAATCAGCCCCAGCATTTT; v_gene: TRBV27; abundance: once; j_gene: TRBJ1-5; d_gene: -
CDR3aa: CAWSVYLGLRGPETQYF; CDR3nt: TGTGCCTGGAGTGTATATTTGGGCTTGAGAGGGCCAGAGACCCAGTACTTC; v_gene: TRBV30; abundance: -; j_gene: TRBJ2-5; d_gene: -
CDR3aa: CASFSWDRANEQYF; CDR3nt: TGTGCCAGCTTTTCTTGGGACAGGGCTAACGAGCAGTACTTC; v_gene: TRBV28; abundance: -; j_gene: TRBJ2-7; d_gene: TRBD1
CDR3aa: CASTSFGHYQETQYF; CDR3nt: TGTGCCAGCACTAGCTTCGGGCATTACCAAGAGACCCAGTACTTC; v_gene: TRBV6-5; abundance: -; j_gene: TRBJ2-5; d_gene: -
CDR3aa: CASSEAMGRETQYF; CDR3nt: TGTGCCAGCAGTGAGGCTATGGGCCGGGAGACCCAGTACTTC; v_gene: TRBV6-1; abundance: -; j_gene: TRBJ2-5; d_gene: -
CDR3aa: CASSPYRSGNTIYF; CDR3nt: TGTGCCAGCAGTCCTTACAGGTCTGGAAACACCATATATTTT; v_gene: TRBV28; abundance: -; j_gene: TRBJ1-3; d_gene: -
CDR3aa: CSGRTSGTDTQYF; CDR3nt: TGCAGCGGCCGGACTAGCGGCACAGATACGCAGTATTTT; v_gene: TRBV29-1; abundance: -; j_gene: TRBJ2-3; d_gene: TRBD2
CDR3aa: CASRQGLAETQYF; CDR3nt: TGTGCCAGCAGGCAGGGACTAGCCGAGACCCAGTACTTC; v_gene: TRBV11-2; abundance: -; j_gene: TRBJ2-5; d_gene: TRBD2
CDR3aa: CASSYNGNYGYTF; CDR3nt: TGTGCCAGCAGTTACAACGGTAACTATGGCTACACCTTC; v_gene: TRBV6-2/TRBV6-3; abundance: -; j_gene: TRBJ1-2; d_gene: -
CDR3aa: CSVPQGSGNYREQFF; CDR3nt: TGCAGCGTTCCTCAGGGGAGCGGAAACTACCGTGAGCAGTTCTTC; v_gene: TRBV29-1; abundance: -; j_gene: TRBJ2-1; d_gene: -
CDR3aa: CASSFGTGGYEQYF; CDR3nt: TGTGCCAGCAGTTTCGGGACAGGGGGCTACGAGCAGTACTTC; v_gene: TRBV28; abundance: -; j_gene: TRBJ2-7; d_gene: TRBD1
CDR3aa: CASSHPGQGIAGELFF; CDR3nt: TGCGCCAGCAGTCACCCGGGACAGGGTATCGCCGGGGAGCTGTTTTTT; v_gene: TRBV23-1; abundance: once; j_gene: TRBJ2-2; d_gene: TRBD1
CDR3aa: CASSELPPSSGVSYEQYF; CDR3nt: TGTGCCAGCAGTGAACTGCCCCCGTCTAGCGGGGTCTCCTACGAGCAGTACTTC; v_gene: TRBV6-1; abundance: -; j_gene: TRBJ2-7; d_gene: TRBD2
CDR3aa: CSAWDSSELFF; CDR3nt: TGCAGTGCTTGGGACTCCTCGGAGCTGTTTTTT; v_gene: TRBV20-1; abundance: -; j_gene: TRBJ2-2; d_gene: -
CDR3aa: CAISELGQAGDTQYF; CDR3nt: TGTGCCATCAGTGAGCTCGGGCAGGCGGGAGATACGCAGTATTTT; v_gene: TRBV10-3; abundance: few; j_gene: TRBJ2-3; d_gene: -
CDR3aa: CASRRLAVYQETQYF; CDR3nt: TGTGCCAGCAGAAGACTAGCGGTGTACCAAGAGACCCAGTACTTC; v_gene: TRBV27; abundance: -; j_gene: TRBJ2-5; d_gene: TRBD2
CDR3aa: CASSYPGPKGQSSYNSPLHF; CDR3nt: TGTGCCAGCAGTTACCCGGGACCGAAGGGACAGAGCTCCTATAATTCACCCCTCCACTTT; v_gene: TRBV6-2/TRBV6-3; abundance: -; j_gene: TRBJ1-6; d_gene: TRBD1
CDR3aa: CASIGEKYEQYF; CDR3nt: TGTGCCAGCATTGGAGAAAAGTACGAGCAGTACTTC; v_gene: TRBV27; abundance: -; j_gene: TRBJ2-7; d_gene: -
CDR3aa: CASTSVQGISYNEQFF; CDR3nt: -; v_gene: TRBV19; abundance: -; j_gene: TRBJ2-1; d_gene: -
CDR3aa: CASSALGRTGYYGYTF; CDR3nt: TGTGCCAGCAGCGCCTTGGGGCGGACAGGGTACTATGGCTACACCTTC; v_gene: TRBV9; abundance: -; j_gene: TRBJ1-2; d_gene: TRBD1
CDR3aa: CASSSVSGPQHF; CDR3nt: TGTGCCAGCAGTTCCGTCAGCGGGCCCCAGCATTTT; v_gene: TRBV28; abundance: -; j_gene: TRBJ1-5; d_gene: -
CDR3aa: CASSFPNRDSDTQYF; CDR3nt: TGTGCCAGCAGCTTCCCCAACCGGGACTCAGATACGCAGTATTTT; v_gene: TRBV5-4; abundance: -; j_gene: TRBJ2-3; d_gene: -
CDR3aa: CAIKPNRGSYEQYF; CDR3nt: TGCGCCATCAAGCCGAACCGGGGTTCCTACGAGCAGTACTTC; v_gene: TRBV5-1; abundance: -; j_gene: TRBJ2-7; d_gene: -
CDR3aa: CASRPNPGLAGDEQYF; CDR3nt: TGTGCCAGCAGACCGAATCCGGGACTAGCGGGAGACGAGCAGTACTTC; v_gene: TRBV3-1/TRBV3-2; abundance: -; j_gene: TRBJ2-7; d_gene: TRBD2
CDR3aa: CASRTSVTDTQYF; CDR3nt: TGTGCCAGTCGGACTAGCGTTACAGATACGCAGTATTTT; v_gene: TRBV13; abundance: -; j_gene: TRBJ2-3; d_gene: TRBD2
CDR3aa: CASSLGGLAGVNTDTQYF; CDR3nt: TGTGCCAGCAGCTTAGGAGGGCTAGCGGGAGTGAACACAGATACGCAGTATTTT; v_gene: TRBV11-3; abundance: -; j_gene: TRBJ2-3; d_gene: TRBD2
CDR3aa: CASSVTGSSYEQYF; CDR3nt: TGTGCCAGCAGCGTAACCGGGAGCTCCTACGAGCAGTACTTC; v_gene: TRBV9; abundance: -; j_gene: TRBJ2-7; d_gene: -
CDR3aa: CASSHGQGQETQYF; CDR3nt: TGTGCCAGTAGTCACGGACAGGGCCAAGAGACCCAGTACTTC; v_gene: TRBV19; abundance: -; j_gene: TRBJ2-5; d_gene: TRBD1
CDR3aa: CASSPPQTSGQETQYF; CDR3nt: TGTGCCAGTAGTCCACCCCAGACTAGCGGACAAGAGACCCAGTACTTC; v_gene: TRBV19; abundance: -; j_gene: TRBJ2-5; d_gene: TRBD2
CDR3aa: CASSPSTSQETQYF; CDR3nt: TGTGCCAGCAGCCCCTCGACTTCTCAAGAGACCCAGTACTTC; v_gene: TRBV5-4; abundance: -; j_gene: TRBJ2-5; d_gene: -
CDR3aa: CASHEFRDTYEQYF; CDR3nt: TGTGCCAGCCATGAGTTCCGAGATACCTACGAGCAGTACTTC; v_gene: TRBV2; abundance: -; j_gene: TRBJ2-7; d_gene: -